The TCR beta chain described here comes from a study of T cell responses to AZD1222 COVID-19 vaccine. Findings of the study overall: Regions left unmutated in variants are reportedly the target of nearly half of spike-specific TCRs. Most donors were white British, females outnumbered males, and clonal diversity was possibly underestimated.

TCRdb keeps only in-frame clones here, not all; method: immunoSEQ multiplex PCR. The table shows tens of thousands of clones, with over 60% occurring only once. Regarding this clone: Its antigen is unidentified.

This TCR came from an adult in good health. The material sequenced was peripheral blood, taken on day 0 of AZD1222 vaccination.

Here the CDR3 reads CASSDEQGAGELFF. DNA for the CDR3: TGTGCCAGCAGCGATGAACAGGGAGCCGGGGAGCTGTTTTTT. V gene TRBV5-5 combines with J gene TRBJ2-2; a possible D gene is TRBD1 (6 bases). The germline V gene has CDR1 SGHKS and CDR2 YYEKEE (reference sequence). The length of the CDR3 is 14 residues. The V end lost 4 bases, the J end lost 6 bases, and 13 bases lay between the germline ends.